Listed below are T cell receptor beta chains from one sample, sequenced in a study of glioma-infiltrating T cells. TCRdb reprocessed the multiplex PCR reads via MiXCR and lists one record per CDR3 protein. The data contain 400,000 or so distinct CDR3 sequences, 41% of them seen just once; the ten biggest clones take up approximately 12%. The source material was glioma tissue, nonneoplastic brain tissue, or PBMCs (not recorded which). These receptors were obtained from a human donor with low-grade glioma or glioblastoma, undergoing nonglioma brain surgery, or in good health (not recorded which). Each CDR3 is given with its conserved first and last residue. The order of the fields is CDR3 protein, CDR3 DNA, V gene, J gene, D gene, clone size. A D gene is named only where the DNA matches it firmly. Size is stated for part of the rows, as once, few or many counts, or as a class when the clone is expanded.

CDR3 protein: CASSPLPAGKETQYF
CDR3 DNA: TGCGCCAGCAGCCCCCTCCCCGCGGGAAAAGAGACCCAGTACTTT
V gene: TRBV4-3
J gene: TRBJ2-3
D gene: .
clone size: .

CDR3 protein: CASSFRVNTKAFF
CDR3 DNA: TGTGCCAGCAGTTTTAGGGTGAACACTAAAGCTTTCTTT
V gene: TRBV6-1
J gene: TRBJ1-1
D gene: .
clone size: .

CDR3 protein: CASRLQGASTDTQYF
CDR3 DNA: TGTGCCAGCAGGCTACAGGGAGCTAGCACAGATACGCAGTATTTT
V gene: TRBV28
J gene: TRBJ2-3
D gene: .
clone size: many

CDR3 protein: CASSWGRQGGSNQPQHF
CDR3 DNA: TGTGCCAGCAGTTGGGGCCGACAGGGTGGAAGCAATCAGCCCCAGCATTTT
V gene: TRBV28
J gene: TRBJ1-5
D gene: TRBD1
clone size: few

CDR3 protein: CASSEQGFPGYTF
CDR3 DNA: TGTGCCAGTAGCGAACAGGGGTTCCCTGGCTACACCTTC
V gene: TRBV19
J gene: TRBJ1-2
D gene: TRBD1
clone size: .

CDR3 protein: CATSRDYSDRSYEQYF
CDR3 DNA: TGTGCCACCAGCAGAGATTACTCCGACAGGTCCTACGAGCAGTACTTC
V gene: TRBV15
J gene: TRBJ2-7
D gene: .
clone size: .

CDR3 protein: CASSILTALNTEAFF
CDR3 DNA: TGTGCCAGCAGCATCCTGACAGCTTTGAACACTGAAGCTTTCTTT
V gene: TRBV6-2/TRBV6-3
J gene: TRBJ1-1
D gene: .
clone size: few

CDR3 protein: CASSANPGTWGYEF
CDR3 DNA: TGTGCCAGCAGCGCAAACCCTGGGACATGGGGATATGAATTT
V gene: TRBV27
J gene: TRBJ1-1
D gene: .
clone size: .

CDR3 protein: CASSQAQDEQFF
CDR3 DNA: TGCGCCAGCAGCCAAGCCCAAGATGAGCAGTTCTTC
V gene: TRBV4-1
J gene: TRBJ2-1
D gene: .
clone size: many

CDR3 protein: CASSPGQGIKGYTF
CDR3 DNA: TGTGCCAGCAGCCCAGGACAGGGGATAAAGGGCTACACCTTC
V gene: TRBV28
J gene: TRBJ1-2
D gene: TRBD1
clone size: many

CDR3 protein: CASSLPGYNEQFF
CDR3 DNA: TGTGCCAGCAGTTTGCCAGGTTACAATGAGCAGTTCTTC
V gene: TRBV28
J gene: TRBJ2-1
D gene: .
clone size: many

CDR3 protein: CASSSRDSPNTGELFF
CDR3 DNA: TGTGCCAGCAGTTCTCGGGACAGTCCGAACACCGGGGAGCTGTTTTTT
V gene: TRBV27
J gene: TRBJ2-2
D gene: TRBD1
clone size: .

CDR3 protein: CSARPDNQETQYF
CDR3 DNA: TGCAGTGCTAGACCCGACAACCAAGAGACCCAGTACTTC
V gene: TRBV20-1
J gene: TRBJ2-5
D gene: .
clone size: many

CDR3 protein: CASSTPSDGNQPQHF
CDR3 DNA: TGTGCCAGCAGTACCCCCTCGGACGGCAATCAGCCCCAGCATTTT
V gene: TRBV28
J gene: TRBJ1-5
D gene: .
clone size: many

CDR3 protein: CASSLFVDRNTIYF
CDR3 DNA: TGTGCCAGCAGCTTATTTGTTGACAGAAACACCATATATTTT
V gene: TRBV7-2
J gene: TRBJ1-3
D gene: .
clone size: .

CDR3 protein: CASSLFGGEADTQYF
CDR3 DNA: TGTGCCAGCAGCTTATTCGGGGGTGAGGCAGATACGCAGTATTTT
V gene: TRBV7-9
J gene: TRBJ2-3
D gene: .
clone size: few

CDR3 protein: CASSLAHSGTSGNEQFF
CDR3 DNA: TGTGCCAGCAGCTTAGCCCACTCCGGGACTAGTGGCAATGAGCAGTTCTTC
V gene: TRBV7-2
J gene: TRBJ2-1
D gene: TRBD2
clone size: .

CDR3 protein: CASSASLMADTQYF
CDR3 DNA: TGTGCCAGCAGCGCTAGTTTAATGGCAGATACGCAGTATTTT
V gene: TRBV9
J gene: TRBJ2-3
D gene: .
clone size: .

CDR3 protein: CASSPGGVNTEAFF
CDR3 DNA: TGTGCCAGCAGCCCTGGGGGAGTCAACACTGAAGCTTTCTTT
V gene: TRBV6-4
J gene: TRBJ1-1
D gene: .
clone size: many

CDR3 protein: CASSQDGLGPSSYNEQFF
CDR3 DNA: TGCGCCAGCAGCCAAGATGGGCTAGGACCTAGCTCCTACAATGAGCAGTTCTTC
V gene: TRBV4-1
J gene: TRBJ2-1
D gene: .
clone size: few

CDR3 protein: CASTRTGFNQPQHF
CDR3 DNA: TGTGCCAGTACCCGGACAGGGTTCAATCAGCCCCAGCATTTT
V gene: TRBV19
J gene: TRBJ1-5
D gene: TRBD1
clone size: .

CDR3 protein: CASSQAPSRAYEQYF
CDR3 DNA: TGCGCCAGCAGCCAAGCCCCTAGCCGCGCCTACGAGCAGTACTTC
V gene: TRBV4-3
J gene: TRBJ2-7
D gene: .
clone size: .

CDR3 protein: CATSDLQDVICSRLKSFF
CDR3 DNA: TGTGCCACCAGTGATTTGCAAGACGTCATCTGCTCCCGACTGAAATCTTTCTTT
V gene: TRBV24-1
J gene: TRBJ1-1
D gene: .
clone size: .

CDR3 protein: CASSLASINTDTQYF
CDR3 DNA: TGTGCCAGCAGCTTGGCATCCATTAACACAGATACGCAGTATTTT
V gene: TRBV5-4
J gene: TRBJ2-3
D gene: .
clone size: .

CDR3 protein: CASKGGSGRVDNEQFF
CDR3 DNA: TGTGCCAGCAAAGGGGGGAGCGGGAGAGTAGACAATGAGCAGTTCTTC
V gene: TRBV2
J gene: TRBJ2-1
D gene: TRBD2
clone size: few

CDR3 protein: CSAYRVNTKAFF
CDR3 DNA: TGCAGCGCCTACAGGGTGAACACTAAAGCTTTCTTT
V gene: TRBV29-1
J gene: TRBJ1-1
D gene: .
clone size: .